One and the same sample provided the 21 T cell receptor beta chains below, sequenced in a study of blood T cell dynamics during melanoma immunotherapy. Only in-frame clones appear in the TCRdb table, and some are missing; sequencing was by immunoSEQ multiplex PCR. The profile covers 15,000 to 20,000 clones, with more than 85% appearing a single time and 1.5% to 2% taken by the ten largest. Time point defined: pre-treatment baseline. The input for sequencing was blood, taken from a patient treated with checkpoint blockade. These TCRs come from a human donor with melanoma.

The chain is built from TRBV6-4 and TRBJ2-2; D gene uncertain. V dropped 0 bases and J dropped 5 bases, with 7 bases sitting between them. Germline CDR1 MRHNA, CDR2 SNTAGT. CDR3 length: 14 amino acids. CDR3 amino acids: CASSDSLVTGELFF. CDR3 coding DNA: TGTGCCAGCAGTGACTCTCTCGTGACCGGGGAGCTGTTTTTT.

The chain combines TRBV2 with TRBJ1-6, with D possibly being TRBD1 (6 bases). The V gene's germline CDR1 is SNHLY and CDR2 FYNNEI. The V end lost 7 bases, the J end lost 5 bases, and 18 bases lay between the germline ends. CDR3 length: 16 amino acids. CDR3 sequence: CASNLRGGRDNSPLHF. The CDR3 nucleotides are TGTGCCAGCAATCTTCGAGGGGGTAGGGATAATTCACCCCTCCACTTT.

This sequence joins TRBV5-8 and TRBJ2-4, with a tentative D call TRBD1 (7 bases). CDR1 is SGHTS, CDR2 YDEGEE, per germline. The CDR3 covers 15 residues. Trimming shortened V by 4 bases and J by 2 bases, and 13 bases separated the two germline ends. The CDR3 sequence is CASSKEGASKNIQYF. CDR3 coding DNA: TGTGCCAGCAGCAAGGAGGGGGCGTCCAAAAACATTCAGTACTTC.

The J gene is TRBJ1-4, the V gene TRBV5-4, with D unresolved. In germline, CDR1 is SGHNT, CDR2 YYREEE (reference sequence). The CDR3 runs 14 residues. The ends were cut back, 0 bases at V and 8 bases at J, with 11 bases in the middle. In nucleotides, the CDR3 is TGTGCCAGCAGCTTGGAAAGTTCTGACGAAAAACTGTTTTTT. It codes for CASSLESSDEKLFF.

The chain is built from TRBV30 and TRBJ1-1, with D unresolved. The CDR3 covers 13 residues. Trimming removed 2 bases from V and 3 bases from J, with 10 bases in between. Per the germline V gene, CDR1 is GTSNPN and CDR2 is SVGIG (reference sequence). This chain's CDR3 is CAWSPLYDTEAFF. CDR3 nucleotide sequence: TGTGCCTGGAGTCCGCTCTACGACACTGAAGCTTTCTTT.

The count of this clone is one. The CDR3 nucleotides read TGTGCCAGCAGTTTATCTTGGGGGAACACCATATATTTT. This codes for CASSLSWGNTIYF. The V call is TRBV27, the J call TRBJ1-3; tentatively, D is TRBD1 (5 bases). With 0 bases removed from V and 7 bases from J, the gap between germline ends came to 7 bases. CDR3 size: 13 residues. Looked up from germline, CDR1 is MNHEY and CDR2 is SMNVEV (reference sequence).

The sample holds one count of this clone. The CDR3 region is CASSLAETAISYEQYF. The CDR3 nucleotides read TGTGCCAGCAGCTTAGCGGAGACAGCCATCTCCTACGAGCAGTACTTC. The chain joins TRBV7-8 to TRBJ2-7, with D perhaps matching TRBD1 (5 bases). V lost 0 bases and J lost 0, with 12 bases in between. The germline V gene has CDR1 SGHVS and CDR2 FQNEAQ. CDR3 length: 16 amino acids.

V usage is TRBV4-2 and J usage is TRBJ2-7; 9 positions agree with TRBD1. The CDR3 contains 13 residues. Trimming at V came to 3 bases and at J to 6 bases, leaving 3 bases not matched to a gene. Germline loops: CDR1 LGHNA, CDR2 YNFKEQ. The CDR3 nucleotides read TGTGCCAGCAGCCACAGGACAGGGGCCGAGCAGTACTTC. It codes for CASSHRTGAEQYF.

The V gene is TRBV13, the J gene TRBJ1-3; no clear D gene. CDR1 is PRHDT and CDR2 is FYEKMQ in the germline V gene (reference sequence). The CDR3 consists of 14 residues. Trimming took 5 bases from V and 2 from J, leaving 10 bases between them. In DNA, the CDR3 is TGTGCCAGCAGCCCCTACGAGACTGGAAACACCATATATTTT. Translation gives CASSPYETGNTIYF.

This clone occurred once. The chain carries TRBV19 and TRBJ2-5; 8 nucleotides align to TRBD2. V shed 6 bases and J 5 bases; nucleotides not matched to a gene: 14. The CDR3 is made up of 16 amino acids. CDR1 and CDR2 from the germline V gene are LNHDA and SQIVND (reference sequence). The CDR3 loop reads CASRTREGPGGETQYF. The DNA for the CDR3 is TGTGCCAGTAGGACCCGGGAGGGCCCTGGGGGGGAGACCCAGTACTTC.

This sequence joins TRBV9 and TRBJ2-2; D might be TRBD1 (6 bases). V was clipped by 0 bases and J by 7 bases, with 13 bases between them. Germline V CDR1 and CDR2: SGDLS, YYNGEE. The CDR3 runs to 15 residues. Written as DNA, the CDR3 is TGTGCCAGCAGCGTAGCAGCAGGGGCAAGCGGGGAGCTGTTTTTT. Amino acids: CASSVAAGASGELFF.

J is TRBJ2-7 and V is TRBV9, with D perhaps matching TRBD1 (7 bases). With 3 bases removed from V and 0 bases from J, the gap between germline ends came to 13 bases. Per germline, CDR1 SGDLS and CDR2 YYNGEE. CDR3 length equals 15 residues. Written as DNA, the CDR3 is TGTGCCAGCAGCGGGGGGGACAGTCGCTCCTACGAGCAGTACTTC. It yields the protein CASSGGDSRSYEQYF.

This clone is a singleton in its sample. The V call is TRBV7-3, the J call TRBJ2-2; 10 positions agree with TRBD1. Germline V gene sequence: CDR1 SGHTA, CDR2 FQGTGA. Trimming at V came to 3 bases and at J to 7 bases, leaving 5 bases not matched to a gene. This CDR3 has 15 residues. CDR3 nucleotide sequence: TGTGCCAGCAGCTTCCGACAGGGGGCCGGCGGGGAGCTGTTTTTT. Its protein is CASSFRQGAGGELFF. Together with reference TRBV7-3 and TRBJ2-2, the CDR3 gives the full variable domain: GAGVSQTPSNKVTEKGKYVELRCDPISGHTALYWYRQSLGQGPEFLIYFQGTGAADDSGLPNDRFFAVRPEGSVSTLKIQRTERGDSAVYLCASSFRQGAGGELFFGEGSRLTVL.

V usage is TRBV12-5 and J usage is TRBJ2-7; 7 bases line up with TRBD1. V shed 4 bases, J shed 4 bases, and the junction held 7 bases outside the gene matches. The CDR3 sequence is 14 residues long. The germline V gene has CDR1 LGHNT and CDR2 FRNRAP. In DNA form, the CDR3 reads TGTGCTAGTGGTTCCGGACAGGTTCGATACGAGCAGTACTTC. Residues: CASGSGQVRYEQYF. The full variable domain, in which reference TRBV12-5 and TRBJ2-7 provide the parts outside the CDR3, is DARVTQTPRHKVTEMGQEVTMRCQPILGHNTVFWYRQTMMQGLELLAYFRNRAPLDDSGMPKDRFSAEMPDATLATLKIQPSEPRDSAVYFCASGSGQVRYEQYFGPGTRLTVT.

The CDR3 reads CASSPRGQGAPVDYGYTF. In nucleotides, the CDR3 is TGTGCCAGCTCCCCCCGGGGACAGGGGGCCCCCGTGGACTATGGCTACACCTTC. The chain links TRBV18 to TRBJ1-2, with TRBD1 identical over 12 bases. The germline V gene has CDR1 KGHSH and CDR2 LQKENI. With 6 bases clipped from V and 3 bases from J, the junction kept 14 bases outside the gene matches. This CDR3 comprises 18 residues.

The chain combines TRBV27 with TRBJ2-5, with 7 bases aligning to TRBD1. CDR1 is MNHEY, CDR2 SMNVEV, per germline (reference sequence). V was clipped by 3 bases and J by 4 bases; unmatched bases: 11. CDR3 length: 16 amino acids. Written as DNA, the CDR3 is TGTGCCAGCAGTTTGGGGACAGATACTTGGCGAGAGACCCAGTACTTC. This gives the protein CASSLGTDTWRETQYF.

The J gene is TRBJ2-7, the V gene TRBV7-9; 7 bases align to TRBD1. Germline V gene lookup returns CDR1 SEHNR and CDR2 FQNEAQ (reference sequence). This CDR3 has 12 residues. The ends lost 5 bases at V and 4 bases at J; junction bases unmatched: 2. For the CDR3, the DNA is TGTGCCAGCAGCACGGGACAGTACGAGCAGTACTTC. Its translation is CASSTGQYEQYF.

The chain has TRBV6-5 and TRBJ2-7; no reliable D call. V shed 0 bases and J shed 2 bases, with 8 bases lying between them. Looked up from germline, CDR1 is MNHEY and CDR2 is SVGAGI. This CDR3 is built from 14 residues. CDR3 nucleotides: TGTGCCAGCAGTTACTCGCTGTCCCCCTACGAGCAGTACTTC. Translating it yields CASSYSLSPYEQYF.

The chain carries TRBV6-5 and TRBJ1-6, with D perhaps matching TRBD1 (6 bases). The CDR3 extends over 15 amino acids. V was shortened by 2 bases and J by 6 bases, with 11 bases between the two germline ends. The germline gives CDR1 MNHEY, CDR2 SVGAGI. Here the CDR3 reads CASSYGRGGNSPLHF. The CDR3 bases are TGTGCCAGCAGTTACGGCAGGGGCGGTAATTCACCCCTCCACTTT.

V and J are TRBV19 and TRBJ1-5; 8 nucleotides match TRBD1. The germline CDR1 and CDR2 sequences are LNHDA and SQIVND (reference sequence). CDR3 length: 16 amino acids. V gave up 2 bases and J gave up 4 bases; unmatched junction bases: 7. CDR3 residues: CASSIPSGTGNQPQHF. CDR3 sequence (DNA): TGTGCCAGTAGTATACCTTCGGGGACAGGAAATCAGCCCCAGCATTTT.

J is TRBJ1-6 and V is TRBV4-3; D ambiguous. V lost 0 bases and J lost 4, with 13 bases in between. The CDR3 totals 17 residues. Germline CDR1 is LGHNA and CDR2 is YSLEER. The CDR3 is CASSQEIAVLYNSPLHF. CDR3 nucleotides: TGCGCCAGCAGCCAAGAGATTGCAGTACTATATAATTCACCCCTCCACTTT.